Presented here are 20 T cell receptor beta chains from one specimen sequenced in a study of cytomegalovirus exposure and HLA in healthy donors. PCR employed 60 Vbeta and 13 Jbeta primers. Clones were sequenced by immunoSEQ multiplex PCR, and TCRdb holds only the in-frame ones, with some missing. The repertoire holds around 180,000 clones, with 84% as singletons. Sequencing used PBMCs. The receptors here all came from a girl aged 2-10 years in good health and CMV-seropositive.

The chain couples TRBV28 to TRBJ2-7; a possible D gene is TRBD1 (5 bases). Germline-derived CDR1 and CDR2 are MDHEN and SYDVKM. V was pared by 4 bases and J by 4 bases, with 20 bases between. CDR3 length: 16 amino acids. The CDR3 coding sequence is TGTGCCAGCAGTTATCGGCCAGACAGTCCCATTTACGAGCAGTACTTC. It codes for CASSYRPDSPIYEQYF.

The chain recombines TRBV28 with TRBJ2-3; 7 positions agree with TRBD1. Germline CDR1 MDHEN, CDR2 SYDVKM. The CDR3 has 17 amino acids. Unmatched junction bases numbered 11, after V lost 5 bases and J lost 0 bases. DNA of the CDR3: TGTGCCAGCAGTGCAATAACAGGGGTCTCTAGCACAGATACGCAGTATTTT. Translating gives CASSAITGVSSTDTQYF.

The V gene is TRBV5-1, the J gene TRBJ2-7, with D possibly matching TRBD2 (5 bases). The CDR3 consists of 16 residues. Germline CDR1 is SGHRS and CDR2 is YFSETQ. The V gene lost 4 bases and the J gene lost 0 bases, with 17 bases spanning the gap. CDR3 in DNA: TGCGCCAGCAGCCCCAACGGACTTAGGAGCTCCTACGAGCAGTACTTC. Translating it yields CASSPNGLRSSYEQYF.

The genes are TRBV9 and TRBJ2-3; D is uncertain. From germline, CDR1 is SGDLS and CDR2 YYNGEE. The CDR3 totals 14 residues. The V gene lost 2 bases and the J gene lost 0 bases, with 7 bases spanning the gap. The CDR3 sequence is CASSVQTSTDTQYF. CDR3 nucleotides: TGTGCCAGCAGCGTCCAAACTAGCACAGATACGCAGTATTTT.

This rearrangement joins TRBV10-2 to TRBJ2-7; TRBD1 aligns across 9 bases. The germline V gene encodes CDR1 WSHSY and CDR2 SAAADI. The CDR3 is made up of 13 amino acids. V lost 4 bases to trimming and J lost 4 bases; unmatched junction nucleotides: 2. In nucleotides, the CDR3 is TGCGCCAGCAGTGGACAGGGGGTATACGAGCAGTACTTC. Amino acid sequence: CASSGQGVYEQYF.

The CDR3 loop is CASSTGWGARSTDTQYF. The CDR3 nucleotides read TGTGCCAGCAGCACCGGCTGGGGCGCGCGTAGCACAGATACGCAGTATTTT. The chain is built from TRBV5-6 and TRBJ2-3, with D possibly being TRBD1 (5 bases). V gave up 4 bases and J gave up 0 bases, with 18 bases separating them. The CDR3 has 17 amino acids. CDR1 is SGHDT and CDR2 is YYEEEE in the germline V gene.

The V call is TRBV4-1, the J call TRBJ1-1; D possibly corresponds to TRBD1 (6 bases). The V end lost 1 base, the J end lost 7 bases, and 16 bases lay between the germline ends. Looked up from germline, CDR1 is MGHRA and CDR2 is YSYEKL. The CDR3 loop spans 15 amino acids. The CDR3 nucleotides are TGCGCCAGCAGCCAAGCCCTCGGACAGCGGCTTGAAGCTTTCTTT. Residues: CASSQALGQRLEAFF.

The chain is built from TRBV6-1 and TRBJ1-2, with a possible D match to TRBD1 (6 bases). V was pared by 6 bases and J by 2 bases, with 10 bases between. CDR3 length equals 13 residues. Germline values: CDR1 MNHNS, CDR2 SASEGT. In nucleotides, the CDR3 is TGTGCCAGCAGCTTGGACAGAAACTATGGCTACACCTTC. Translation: CASSLDRNYGYTF.

The CDR3 protein is CASSLALRGEYGNYGYTF. The CDR3 coding sequence is TGTGCCAGCAGCTTAGCGCTCAGGGGCGAATATGGAAACTATGGCTACACCTTC. The J gene is TRBJ1-2, the V gene TRBV7-2, with D possibly being TRBD1 (6 bases). The CDR3 runs 18 residues. Germline-derived CDR1 and CDR2 are SGHTA and FQGNSA. Trimming removed 0 bases at V and 2 bases at J, with 19 bases between.

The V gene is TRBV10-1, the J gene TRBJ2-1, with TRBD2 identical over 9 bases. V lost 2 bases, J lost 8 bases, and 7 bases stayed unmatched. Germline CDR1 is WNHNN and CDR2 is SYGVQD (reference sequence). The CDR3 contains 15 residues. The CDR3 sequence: CASSEVGLALHEQFF. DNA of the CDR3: TGCGCCAGCAGTGAGGTCGGACTAGCGCTACATGAGCAGTTCTTC.

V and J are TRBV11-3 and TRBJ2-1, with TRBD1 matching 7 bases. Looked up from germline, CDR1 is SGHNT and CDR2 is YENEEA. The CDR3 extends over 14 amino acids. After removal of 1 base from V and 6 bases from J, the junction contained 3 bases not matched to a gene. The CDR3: CASSLGGTVNEQFF. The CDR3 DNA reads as TGTGCCAGCAGCTTAGGGGGGACAGTCAATGAGCAGTTCTTC.

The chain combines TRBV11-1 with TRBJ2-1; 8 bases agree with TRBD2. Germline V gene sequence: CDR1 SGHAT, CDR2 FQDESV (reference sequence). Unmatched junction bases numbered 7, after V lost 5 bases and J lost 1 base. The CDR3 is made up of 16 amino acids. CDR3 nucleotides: TGTGCCAGCAGCCCCGGGAGGGGTCCATCCTACAATGAGCAGTTCTTC. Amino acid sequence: CASSPGRGPSYNEQFF.

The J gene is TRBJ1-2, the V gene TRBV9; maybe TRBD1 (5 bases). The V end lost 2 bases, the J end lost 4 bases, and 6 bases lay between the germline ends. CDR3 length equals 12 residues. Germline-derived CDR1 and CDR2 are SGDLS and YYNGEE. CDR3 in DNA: TGTGCCAGCAGCGTCGGGGGCTATGGCTACACCTTC. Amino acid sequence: CASSVGGYGYTF.

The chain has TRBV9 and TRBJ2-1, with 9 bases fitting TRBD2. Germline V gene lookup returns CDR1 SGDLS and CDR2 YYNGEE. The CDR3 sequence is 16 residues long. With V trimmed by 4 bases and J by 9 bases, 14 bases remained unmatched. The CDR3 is CASSSGVGLAGAEQFF. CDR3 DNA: TGTGCCAGCAGCTCTGGGGTCGGGTTAGCGGGAGCTGAGCAGTTCTTC.

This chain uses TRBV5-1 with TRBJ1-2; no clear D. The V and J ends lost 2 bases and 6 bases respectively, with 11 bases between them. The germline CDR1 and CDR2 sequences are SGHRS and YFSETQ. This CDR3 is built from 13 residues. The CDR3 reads CASSLEGVDGYTF. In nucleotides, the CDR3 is TGCGCCAGCAGCTTAGAGGGAGTCGATGGCTACACCTTC.

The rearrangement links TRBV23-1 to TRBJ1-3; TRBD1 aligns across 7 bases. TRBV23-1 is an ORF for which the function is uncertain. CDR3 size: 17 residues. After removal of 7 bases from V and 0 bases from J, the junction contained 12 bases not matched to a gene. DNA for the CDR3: TGCGCCAGCACTATTCAGATGGGGACAGACTCTGGAAACACCATATATTTT. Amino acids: CASTIQMGTDSGNTIYF.

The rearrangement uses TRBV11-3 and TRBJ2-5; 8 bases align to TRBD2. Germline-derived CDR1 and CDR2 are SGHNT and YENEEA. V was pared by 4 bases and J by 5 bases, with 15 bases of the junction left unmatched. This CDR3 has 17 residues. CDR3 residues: CASSSPNGGGIGETQYF. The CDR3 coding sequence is TGTGCCAGCAGCTCCCCGAACGGCGGGGGGATCGGGGAGACCCAGTACTTC.

The CDR3 loop reads CASSLSTGGVQTYEQYF. CDR3 nucleotides: TGTGCCAGCAGTTTAAGCACAGGGGGCGTCCAAACCTACGAGCAGTACTTC. The chain carries TRBV28 and TRBJ2-7; 9 bases agree with TRBD1. The germline V gene encodes CDR1 MDHEN and CDR2 SYDVKM. The CDR3 is made up of 17 amino acids. With V trimmed by 2 bases and J by 2 bases, 10 bases remained unmatched.

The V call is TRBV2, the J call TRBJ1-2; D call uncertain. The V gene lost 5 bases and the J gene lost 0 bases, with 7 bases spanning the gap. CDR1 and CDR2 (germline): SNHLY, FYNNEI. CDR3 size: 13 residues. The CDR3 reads CASSPSSNYGYTF. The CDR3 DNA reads TGTGCCAGCAGTCCGAGTTCTAACTATGGCTACACCTTC.

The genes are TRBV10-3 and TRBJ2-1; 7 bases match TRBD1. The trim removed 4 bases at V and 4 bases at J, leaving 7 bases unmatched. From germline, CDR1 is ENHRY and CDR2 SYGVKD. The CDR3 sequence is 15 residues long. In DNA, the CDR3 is TGTGCCATCAGTGCAACAGGGGAAGGGTACAATGAGCAGTTCTTC. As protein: CAISATGEGYNEQFF.